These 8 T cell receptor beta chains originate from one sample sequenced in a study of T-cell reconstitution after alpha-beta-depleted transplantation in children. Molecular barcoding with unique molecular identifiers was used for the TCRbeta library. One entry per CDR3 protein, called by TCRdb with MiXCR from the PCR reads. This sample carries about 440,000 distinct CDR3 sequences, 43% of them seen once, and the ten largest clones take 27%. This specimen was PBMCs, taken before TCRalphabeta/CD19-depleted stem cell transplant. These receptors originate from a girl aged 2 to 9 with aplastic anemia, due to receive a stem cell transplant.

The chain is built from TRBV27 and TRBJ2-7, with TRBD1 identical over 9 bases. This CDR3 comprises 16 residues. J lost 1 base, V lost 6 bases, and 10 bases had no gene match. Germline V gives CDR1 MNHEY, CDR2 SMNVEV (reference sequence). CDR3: CASRTPGTGSSYEQYF. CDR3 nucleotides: TGTGCCAGCAGGACTCCCGGGACAGGGAGTTCCTACGAGCAGTACTTC.

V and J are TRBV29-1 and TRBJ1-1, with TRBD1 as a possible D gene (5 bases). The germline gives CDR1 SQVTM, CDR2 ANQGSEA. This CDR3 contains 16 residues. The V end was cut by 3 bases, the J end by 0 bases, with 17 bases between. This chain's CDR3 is CSVDMEGTALNTEAFF. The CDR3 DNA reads TGCAGCGTTGATATGGAGGGGACGGCGCTGAACACTGAAGCTTTCTTT. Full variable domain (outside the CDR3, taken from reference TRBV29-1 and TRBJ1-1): SAVISQKPSRDICQRGTSLTIQCQVDSQVTMMFWYRQQPGQSLTLIATANQGSEATYESGFVIDKFPISRPNLTFSTLTVSNMSPEDSSIYLCSVDMEGTALNTEAFFGQGTRLTVV.

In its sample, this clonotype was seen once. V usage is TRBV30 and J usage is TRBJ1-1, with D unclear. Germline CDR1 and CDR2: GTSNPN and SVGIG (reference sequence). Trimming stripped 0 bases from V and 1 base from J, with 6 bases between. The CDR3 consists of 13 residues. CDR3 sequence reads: CAWSVLGNTEAFF. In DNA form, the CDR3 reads TGTGCCTGGAGTGTACTTGGGAACACTGAAGCTTTCTTT.

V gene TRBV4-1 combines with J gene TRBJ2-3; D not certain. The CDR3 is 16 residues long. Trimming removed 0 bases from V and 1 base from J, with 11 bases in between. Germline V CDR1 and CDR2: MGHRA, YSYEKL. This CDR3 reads CASSQDRRARTDTQYF. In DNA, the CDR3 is TGCGCCAGCAGCCAAGATCGCCGCGCCCGCACAGATACGCAGTATTTT.

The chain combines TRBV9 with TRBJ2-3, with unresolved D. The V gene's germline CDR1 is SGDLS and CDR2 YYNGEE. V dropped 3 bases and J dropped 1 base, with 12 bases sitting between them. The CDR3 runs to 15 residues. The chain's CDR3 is CASSGIPSGTDTQYF. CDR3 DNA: TGTGCCAGCAGCGGAATCCCCAGCGGCACAGATACGCAGTATTTT.

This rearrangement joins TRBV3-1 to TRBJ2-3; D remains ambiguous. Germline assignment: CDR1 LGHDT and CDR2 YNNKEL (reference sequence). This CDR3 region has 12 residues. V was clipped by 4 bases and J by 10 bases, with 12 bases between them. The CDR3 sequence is CASSRFRYAQYF. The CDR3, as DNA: TGTGCCAGCAGCCGGTTCCGCTACGCGCAGTATTTT.

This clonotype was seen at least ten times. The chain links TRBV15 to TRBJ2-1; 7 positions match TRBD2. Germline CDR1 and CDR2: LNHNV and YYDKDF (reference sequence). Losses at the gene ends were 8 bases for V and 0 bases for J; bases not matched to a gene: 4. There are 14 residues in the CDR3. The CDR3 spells CATGRGSSYNEQFF. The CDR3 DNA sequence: TGTGCCACCGGGCGGGGGAGCTCCTACAATGAGCAGTTCTTC.

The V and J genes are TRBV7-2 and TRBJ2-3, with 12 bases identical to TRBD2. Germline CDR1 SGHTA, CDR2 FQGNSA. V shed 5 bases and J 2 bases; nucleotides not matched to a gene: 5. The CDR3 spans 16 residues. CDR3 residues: CASSRLAGAITDTQYF. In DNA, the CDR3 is TGTGCCAGCAGCCGACTAGCGGGGGCGATCACAGATACGCAGTATTTT.